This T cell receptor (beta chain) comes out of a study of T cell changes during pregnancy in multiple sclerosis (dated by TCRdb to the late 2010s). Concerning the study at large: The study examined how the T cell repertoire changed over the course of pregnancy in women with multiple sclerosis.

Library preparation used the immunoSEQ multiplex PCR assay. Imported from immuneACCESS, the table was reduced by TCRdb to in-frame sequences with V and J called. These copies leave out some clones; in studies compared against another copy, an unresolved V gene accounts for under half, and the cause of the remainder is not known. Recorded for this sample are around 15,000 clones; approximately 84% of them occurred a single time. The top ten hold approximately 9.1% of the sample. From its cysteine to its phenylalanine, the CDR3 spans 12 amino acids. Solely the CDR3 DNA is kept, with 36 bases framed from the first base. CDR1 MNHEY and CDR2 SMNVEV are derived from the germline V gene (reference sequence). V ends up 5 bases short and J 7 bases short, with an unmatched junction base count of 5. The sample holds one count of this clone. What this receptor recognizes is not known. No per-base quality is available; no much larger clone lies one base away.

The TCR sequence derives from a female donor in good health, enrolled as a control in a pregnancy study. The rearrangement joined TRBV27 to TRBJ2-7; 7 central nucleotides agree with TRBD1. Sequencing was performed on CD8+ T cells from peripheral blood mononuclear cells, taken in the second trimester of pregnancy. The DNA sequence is TGTGCCAGCAGTGCGCCACAGGGGGAGCAGTACTTC. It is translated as CASSAPQGEQYF.